The 4 T cell receptor beta chains below come from one sample, sequenced in a study of CD8 T cells in Susac syndrome. The RNA, roughly 0.45 to 1 ug, was put through reverse transcription using random hexamers. TCRdb redid the calling of the immunoSEQ multiplex PCR reads with MiXCR, one entry per CDR3 protein. Among 150,000 to 200,000 distinct CDR3 sequences listed, about 93% were seen once. Source material: CD4+ T cells from PBMCs. These receptors were collected from a human donor with multiple sclerosis.

The chain uses TRBV29-1 and TRBJ2-1; D gene unclear. In germline, CDR1 is SQVTM, CDR2 ANQGSEA. Trimming removed 2 bases at V and 0 bases at J, with 5 bases between. CDR3 length: 13 amino acids. CDR3 nucleotides: TGCAGCGTTGAAACGAACTCCTACAATGAGCAGTTCTTC. Its protein product is CSVETNSYNEQFF.

CDR3 nucleotides: TGTGCCAGCAGCCAATCGAGGGGGCAATGGGACACTGAAGCTTTCTTT. Protein product: CASSQSRGQWDTEAFF. The V and J genes are TRBV3-1 and TRBJ1-1, with TRBD1 matching 7 bases. V shed 2 bases, J shed 3 bases, and the junction held 9 bases outside the gene matches. Per germline, CDR1 LGHDT and CDR2 YNNKEL (reference sequence). The CDR3 contains 16 residues. The full variable domain, rest sourced from reference TRBV3-1 and TRBJ1-1, is DTAVSQTPKYLVTQMGNDKSIKCEQNLGHDTMYWYKQDSKKFLKIMFSYNNKELIINETVPNRFSPKSPDKAHLNLHINSLELGDSAVYFCASSQSRGQWDTEAFFGQGTRLTVV.

The chain recombines TRBV29-1 with TRBJ2-1; 10 bases agree with TRBD1. This CDR3 spans 14 amino acids. Trimming cost V 5 bases and J 13 bases; bases outside gene matches: 14. The germline V gene has CDR1 SQVTM and CDR2 ANQGSEA. The CDR3 region is CSVPTGGTPLGQFF. For the CDR3, the DNA is TGCAGCGTTCCGACAGGGGGCACTCCCCTGGGTCAGTTCTTC.

This clonotype showed up just once. This rearrangement joins TRBV4-2 to TRBJ2-4; 8 positions agree with TRBD2. The CDR3 covers 16 residues. The V and J ends lost 0 bases and 5 bases, in that order; junction bases with no gene match: 6. Germline V gene sequence: CDR1 LGHNA, CDR2 YNFKEQ. The CDR3 DNA reads TGTGCCAGCAGCCAAGATCCGGGGGGGCCAGAAAACATTCAGTACTTC. As protein: CASSQDPGGPENIQYF.